Here is one T cell receptor beta chain with its context. Its binding antigen is unknown. No clone much larger than this one lies a single base away; base qualities are absent. The sample is drawn from a study of identical twins listed by TCRdb under 2016. Describing the broader study: To test whether fetal clonotypes persist, this study deep-sequenced TCR alpha and beta repertoires from monozygotic twins, from unrelated adults of various ages, and from cord blood. To rule out contamination, replicate twin experiments were performed at different times with different library preparation protocols.

Every donor in the study was a healthy Caucasian. The twin cohort consisted of three pairs of female monozygotic twins, all aged roughly 18 to 30 years. Positive isolation kits from Invitrogen were used to isolate CD4+ and CD8+ T cell populations. The CDR3 sequence holds 15 residues, the cysteine and phenylalanine included. Just CDR3 DNA is preserved here, 45 bases in frame from base 1. Ends trimmed: V by 8 bases, J by 3 bases; bases unmatched to a gene: 10. CDR1 and CDR2 are read off the germline V gene (reference sequence) as SEHNR and FQNEAQ. The library relied on 5' RACE. Data came from an Illumina HiSeq 2000. Template switching added a universal primer binding site, and the final cDNA carried a unique molecular identifier that allowed TCR cDNA molecules to be counted accurately. Specific primers in the conserved constant-segment region were used to synthesize first-strand cDNA for TCR alpha and beta chains. To control for contamination, every cDNA library carried two barcodes: a SMART-Mk sample barcode plus Illumina barcodes. Two successive PCR steps introduced TruSeq adapter sequences along with Illumina sample barcodes. The TCR alpha and beta cDNA libraries were sequenced on the Illumina HiSeq platform using custom primers. The paper's processing steps were these. MiGEC processed the raw reads to extract unique molecular identifiers, while MiXCR was used to determine the CDR3 positions. Recombination models were inferred per individual with the repgenHMM and IGoR tools using an EM algorithm. Shared clonotype analysis was performed with the tcR package in R, normalizing sharing by the product of cloneset sizes. To study raw recombination without the effects of thymic and clonal selection, out-of-frame nonproductive sequences were analyzed. TCRdb redid the processing of the public reads, applying fastp at Q25 and MiXCR, and retained in-frame beta chains. Entries are consolidated by CDR3 protein sequence, retaining the most common genes and DNA. The V and J calls and clone size come from TCRdb's table, not from the authors' own analysis. The sample table shows 300,000 or so distinct CDR3 sequences, and roughly 9.8% are seen once. Around 7.1% of the sample goes to the ten largest clones.

Overall study results and their limits: Out-of-frame TCR alpha sequences shared between twins showed an excess of low generation-probability sequences compared with coincidental sharing between unrelated individuals. Zero-insertion analyses could be partly confounded by invariant T cells such as MAIT and iNKT, though diverse VJ usage argued against such confounding for most clonotypes. A weaker excess of twin sharing was found in beta out-of-frame sequences because the signal-to-noise ratio was lowered by fewer shared sequences. Fewer insertions were carried by abundant cord blood beta clonotypes; a weaker similar trend was observed in young adult naive repertoires, while no such trend was observed in memory repertoires. Out-of-frame TCR alpha sharing in monozygotic twins was systematically underestimated by recombination models, whereas sharing between unrelated individuals was in agreement with the recombination models. Because the same donors could not be followed over many years, the conclusions depended on cross-sectional statistical analysis.

These data were also filed under a second study, of yellow fever vaccine responses in identical twins. The second paper states: The authors reported that the T cell response to vaccination in identical twins appeared partly convergent and partly personalized. The study precisely tracked vaccine-responding T cell clones in identical twins.

The chain employs TRBV7-9 and TRBJ2-3; TRBD2 aligns with 8 central bases. What was sequenced was CD8+ T cells sorted from blood. The receptor comes from a woman under 30 in good health. The DNA sequence follows: TGTGCCAGCGAGAGTCGCCGGGAGGGGACAGATACGCAGTATTTT. Its coded protein is CASESRREGTDTQYF.